This T cell receptor beta chain comes out of a study of T cells in Graves' hyperthyroidism and ophthalmopathy (dated 2019 in TCRdb). For context, the study as a whole: Peripheral blood was sampled at the time of initial diagnosis, prior to any treatment. The approximately 90 discovery patients were divided at random into training and test sets in a 7:3 ratio. Following sampling, methimazole starting at 30 mg daily was given to hyperthyroidism patients, and high-dose intravenous methylprednisolone was given to ophthalmopathy patients. TCR Vbeta CDR3 sequencing of approximately 140 peripheral blood samples (over 40 ophthalmopathy, about 74 hyperthyroidism and some 17 progressor patients) is reported in the paper. To identify distinguishing TCR V-J signatures, a discovery cohort of some 99 patients was used, comprising 43 with Graves' ophthalmopathy and around 60 with stable Graves' hyperthyroidism. In addition, the study compared T-cell repertoires in thyroid tissue and in blood from a handful of Graves' hyperthyroidism patients. Prospective prediction of ophthalmopathy was tested in an independent validation cohort of fewer than 20 hyperthyroidism patients and 17 patients who later progressed to ophthalmopathy.

Ophthalmopathy patients had moderately to severely active disease, with a Clinical Activity Score of 3 or more, a NOSPECS grade of 4 or more, and a disease duration of less than 3 months. Exclusion was applied to patients with uncontrolled infections, other autoimmune diseases, pregnancy or lactation. Clinical symptoms, serum thyroxine and TRAb, thyroid ultrasound, and orbital computed tomography formed the basis for the diagnoses. PBMCs were separated from roughly 10 ml of fresh peripheral blood using Ficoll-Paque density gradient centrifugation. Total RNA was extracted with Trizol reagent, and quality was checked on an Agilent 2100 Bioanalyzer. Beyond this particular receptor, the publication reports: In validation, the model predicted progression to ophthalmopathy a median of roughly 6.2 months before onset, with approximately 68% sensitivity and roughly 77% specificity. A model built on a 13 V-J signature distinguished ophthalmopathy from stable hyperthyroidism, reaching approximately 89% sensitivity and around 82% specificity in cross-validation and 80%/75% in testing. Most expanded thyroid clonotypes (frequency above 0.001) were also found in blood, which suggests that blood repertoires may mirror thyroid immune responses. Sample size was not statistically predetermined, and blinding of investigators to group allocation was not performed.

The TCR beta CDR3 regions were amplified from RNA transcripts. A first-round RT-PCR of the TCR CDR3 used the HTBI primer set with the Qiagen OneStep RT-PCR kit. The libraries were constructed in a second round of multiplex PCR and then size-selected and purified. Paired-end sequencing of the libraries was performed with 100 bp reads on an Illumina HiSeq2000. As for how the authors treated the data: SOAPnuke was used to process the raw data, with reads discarded if the reads contained adapters or uncalled bases, had a mean Phred below 15, or lacked an exact constant-primer or identifier match. COPE v1.2.5 was used to merge the high-quality paired reads, and each unique nucleotide sequence was defined as a clonotype. MiTCR v1.1 was used to align the clonotypes against IMGT TRBV, TRBD and TRBJ reference segments. Only V-J combinations with frequency above 0.0001, covering about 99% of repertoires, were analysed. A TCS score was defined as the ratio of F50 (clonal expansion) to E x V (chaos), with BLOSUM62-based TCRdist applied between CDR3 peptides within each V-J. Welch's t-statistics and random forest reduced 500 to 650 V-J features to around 14, which were used in a naive Bayes classifier (R e1071). The public reads were quality trimmed at Q25 with fastp and then assembled into clones with MiXCR by TCRdb, keeping productive beta chains. Rows merge per CDR3 protein into single entries with the most common DNA and genes. TCRdb, not the original authors, processed these V and J calls. The sample table shows about 530,000 distinct CDR3 sequences, and over 15% are seen once. The top ten constitute 15% to 20% of the sample.

The sample holds many counts of this clonotype. It lacks a known antigen. Base qualities are not at hand, and no much larger clone is one base apart. Based on the germline V gene, the CDR1 and CDR2 sequences are SGHTA and FQGNSA. Taken from cysteine to phenylalanine, the CDR3 has 16 residues. Only the CDR3 DNA stays, 48 bases, in frame from base 1. Unmatched junction bases come to 4, with V trimmed by 4 bases and J by 2 bases. The clonotype originates from a woman in her late teens or twenties with Graves' ophthalmopathy. The chain couples TRBV7-2 to TRBJ1-6, with 8 bases matching TRBD1. Sequenced material: blood. CDR3 sequence: CASSSTGVAYNSPLHF. The base sequence is TGTGCCAGCAGCTCGACAGGGGTTGCCTATAATTCACCCCTCCACTTT. The full variable domain, with segments outside the CDR3 supplied by the reference TRBV7-2 and TRBJ1-6 proteins, appears as GAGVSQSPSNKVTEKGKDVELRCDPISGHTALYWYRQSLGQGLEFLIYFQGNSAPDKSGLPSDRFSAERTGGSVSTLTIQRTQQEDSAVYLCASSSTGVAYNSPLHFGNGTRLTVT.